The TCR beta chain described here comes from a study of post-analysis software for immune sequencing data. Study background: As for disease course, relapsing-remitting, secondary progressive and progressive-relapsing multiple sclerosis were all included.

In this sample, this clonotype turned up a few times. Its antigen is unknown. Study results and caveats: In patients, TRBV5-6, TRBV5-1 and TRBV20-1 belonged to roughly five TRBV segments found more frequently than in controls. Compared with controls, patients showed significantly lower normalized Chao1 diversity. With F measure, samples from one preparation batch clustered together strongly.

The ends were cut back, 4 bases at V and 1 base at J, with 11 bases in the middle. CDR1 SGHDT and CDR2 YYEEEE come from the germline V gene. This CDR3 spans 14 amino acids. Unique molecular identifiers were carried by the TCR beta cDNA libraries. MiXCR, applied by TCRdb to the PCR reads, yields one record per CDR3 protein. The repertoire includes about 540,000 distinct CDR3 sequences, about a third of them detected once, and roughly 6% sits in the top ten. The sequence was collected from a girl aged 2 to 17 with multiple sclerosis. The sample comprised blood. The chain joins TRBV5-6 to TRBJ2-5; maybe TRBD1 (7 bases). Here the CDR3 reads CASSLQGGQETQYF. The CDR3 nucleotides read TGTGCCAGCAGCCTCCAGGGGGGCCAAGAGACCCAGTACTTC.